A selection of T cell receptor beta chains follows, all from one sample in a study of T cell responses to AZD1222 COVID-19 vaccine. This table comes from immunoSEQ multiplex PCR, and its TCRdb copy is limited to in-frame clones, with some not included. The table has some 80,000 clones, approximately 90% seen once. The sequencing here drew on peripheral blood, taken on day 0 of AZD1222 vaccination. Every receptor here comes from an adult in good health. Both conserved end residues are part of each CDR3. The order of the fields is V gene, J gene, D gene, clone size, CDR3 protein, CDR3 DNA. D genes are given only for firm matches. A row's size may be missing; if present it is once, few, many or a size class.

TRBV6-5,TRBJ1-1,TRBD1,-,CASSTGQGALYRAFF,TGTGCCAGCAGTACAGGACAGGGGGCTCTGTACCGAGCTTTCTTT
TRBV7-2,TRBJ1-5,-,-,CASSLSQGYNQPQHF,TGTGCCAGCAGCTTATCACAGGGTTACAATCAGCCCCAGCATTTT
TRBV9,TRBJ2-1,-,-,CASSQSRSDEQFF,TGTGCCAGCAGCCAGAGCCGGAGTGATGAGCAGTTCTTC
TRBV7-9,TRBJ1-3,-,-,CASSADTPGDTIYF,TGTGCCAGCAGCGCGGACACCCCGGGGGACACCATATATTTT
TRBV28,TRBJ1-1,TRBD1,once,CASSPDGQGLTEAFF,TGTGCCAGCAGTCCCGACGGACAGGGTCTCACTGAAGCTTTCTTT
TRBV12-3/TRBV12-4,TRBJ1-2,-,-,CASSTGFYGYTF,TGTGCCAGCAGTACAGGGTTCTATGGCTACACCTTC
TRBV6-1,TRBJ1-5,-,-,CASSEAQGGGQPQHF,TGTGCCAGCAGTGAAGCGCAGGGAGGGGGTCAGCCCCAGCATTTT
TRBV13,TRBJ2-6,TRBD1,-,CASSYTGQGVGANVLTF,TGTGCCAGCAGCTATACGGGACAGGGGGTTGGGGCCAACGTCCTGACTTTC
TRBV30,TRBJ1-2,TRBD1,-,CASWTGRWIGEIWNYGYTF,TGTGCCTCCTGGACAGGGAGATGGATAGGGGAGATATGGAACTATGGCTACACCTTC
TRBV18,TRBJ1-1,-,-,CASSHTLSGDQVAFF,TGTGCCAGCTCGCATACCTTGTCAGGAGACCAGGTGGCTTTCTTT
TRBV21-1,TRBJ2-1,-,-,CASSKAILAGVSGSYNEQFF,TGTGCCAGCAGCAAAGCGATCCTAGCGGGGGTTTCAGGCTCCTACAATGAGCAGTTCTTC
TRBV27,TRBJ1-2,-,-,CASSLSGGLDYGYTF,TGTGCCAGCAGTTTATCGGGGGGCTTGGACTATGGCTACACCTTC
TRBV19,TRBJ2-7,-,-,CASSIWGQPAYGQYF,TGTGCCAGTAGTATCTGGGGTCAGCCTGCTTATGGGCAGTACTTC
TRBV5-1,TRBJ1-1,-,-,CASSLAAGEKAFF,TGCGCCAGCAGCTTGGCGGCGGGGGAGAAAGCTTTCTTT
TRBV7-6,TRBJ2-7,-,-,CASSLGQAGTYEQYF,TGTGCCAGCAGCTTAGGACAGGCGGGAACCTACGAGCAGTACTTC
TRBV11-2,TRBJ1-1,-,-,CASSGTGAINTEAFF,TGTGCCAGCAGCGGGACGGGGGCCATAAACACTGAAGCTTTCTTT
TRBV4-2,TRBJ2-2,-,-,CASSRSDGNTGELFF,TGTGCCAGCAGCCGATCGGACGGAAACACCGGGGAGCTGTTTTTT
TRBV7-2,TRBJ1-4,-,-,CASSLDRPGSTNEKLFF,TGTGCCAGCAGCTTAGACAGGCCAGGTTCAACTAATGAAAAACTGTTTTTT
TRBV5-5,TRBJ1-4,-,-,CASSLGGGTNEKLFF,TGTGCCAGCAGCTTGGGCGGGGGAACTAATGAAAAACTGTTTTTT
TRBV11-3,TRBJ1-2,TRBD1,-,CASSFQRLTGEGSYGYTF,TGTGCCAGCAGCTTCCAGCGACTTACAGGGGAGGGGTCCTATGGCTACACCTTC